This T cell receptor beta chain was captured by sequencing in a study of siplizumab effects on memory and regulatory T cells (dated by TCRdb to 2018 to 2020). Turning to the overall study: The study examined how the anti-CD2 antibody siplizumab affects alloreactive T-cell subsets in allogeneic mixed lymphocyte reactions built from human PBMCs.

What the work shows at the level of the full study, not this receptor alone: Roughly 75-95% of proliferating CD4+ or CD8+ clones could not be assigned a naive or memory phenotype. Siplizumab significantly reduced the cumulative frequency of alloreactive sequences traceable to unstimulated CD4+ memory T cells. No functional confirmation was obtained for the suppressive function of proliferating Tregs from siplizumab cultures. Greater diversity appeared to be present in unstimulated naive T cells than in memory T cells, and a substantial contribution to the alloresponse seemed to be made by naive cells. Because sequences below about 10^-5 frequency were poorly captured, only a minor fraction of alloreactive clones could be mapped to unstimulated subsets. In reactions with siplizumab, an average of approximately 70% of mappable alloreactive CD4+ clones were Treg-derived, compared with roughly 27% in control reactions.

Points on this clone: Its target antigen remains unknown. Nothing much larger sits one base from this clone, and base qualities are not available.

The method behind the library was the immunoSEQ multiplex PCR assay. Roughly 100,000 TCR templates per sample were assayed by the deep sequencing platform. Genomic DNA extracted from sorted T cells was the material used for TCRbeta CDR3 sequencing. The paper's processing steps were these. The R programming language was used for the clonal analysis of the TCRbeta CDR3 data. Unstimulated samples were compared with post-reaction CFSE-low samples to define alloreactive CD4+ and CD8+ clones. Regulatory or non-regulatory origin was assigned to alloreactive CD4+ clones by matching of sequences to sorted unstimulated Treg and non-Treg repertoires. This is the immuneACCESS table as TCRdb keeps it, with only in-frame sequences that have V and J called. A part of the clones is gone; compared with another copy, unresolved V genes explain less than half, and the rest is unexplained. The V and J calls and the clone size are those of that table, but D and trimming were determined from the DNA. The sample contains over 85,000 clones, around 90% of them found a single time. The ten most abundant clones make up about 1.1% of the sample.

The CDR3, from cysteine to phenylalanine, totals 16 residues. Just the 48-base CDR3 DNA is kept, in frame starting at base 1. The junction carries 15 bases between V and J, which are trimmed by 6 bases and 0 bases respectively. The germline V gene gives CDR1 as KGHSH and CDR2 as LQKENI. Sorted unstimulated T cells, along with proliferating T cells recovered from mixed lymphocyte reactions, underwent TCRbeta CDR3 sequencing. Fresh whole blood from about 11 HLA-typed healthy donors was used as the source from which PBMCs were isolated. This chain is built from TRBV18 and TRBJ2-4; there is no confident call for the D gene. The sequence was obtained from a human donor in good health. Sample: CD4+ T cells sorted from blood. The CDR3 corresponds to CASSFPELRAKNIQYF. At the DNA level, the sequence is TGTGCCAGCTCTTTCCCGGAACTTCGAGCCAAAAACATTCAGTACTTC.